The TCR beta chain under discussion was sequenced for a study of T-cell memory formation after mild COVID-19. In regard to this clonotype: Its antigen is still unknown.

The CDR3 is 12 residues long. Trimming stripped 3 bases from V and 8 bases from J, with 10 bases between. TCRdb reprocessed the 5' RACE reads with MiXCR, giving one entry per CDR3 protein. The table records 300,000 or so distinct CDR3 sequences, more than 15% of them present only once. Study-wide results and caveats: The authors left the SARS-CoV-2 specificity of second-wave clones peaking on day 37 unconfirmed.

The sequenced material came from PBMCs or a T cell subset sorted from them (not recorded which). The source of this sequence is a man in his late teens or twenties who had mild COVID-19 (a few samples of this study predate the infection). Cell type and time point are not known. The chain carries TRBV12-3 or TRBV12-4 and TRBJ1-2; D gene ambiguous. The CDR3 reads CASSFYEGGYTF. CDR3 bases: TGTGCCAGCAGTTTCTATGAAGGGGGCTACACCTTC.